A few counts support the clone carrying this T cell receptor (beta chain). Its cognate antigen is unknown. CDR1 is GTSNPN and CDR2 is SVGIG in the germline V gene (reference sequence). The CDR3 is 14 residues long. V was trimmed by 3 bases and J by 4 bases, leaving 15 bases between them. The PCR contained 60 Vbeta and 13 Jbeta primers. Profiled with immunoSEQ multiplex PCR; TCRdb holds only in-frame clones, not every one. There are about 160,000 clones in the sample; 80% to 90% occur only once, and roughly 0.75% lies in the top ten. The data belong to a study of cytomegalovirus exposure and HLA in healthy donors. Overall study findings and caveats: Links to common viral pathogens appeared, in a later analysis, for several of the most significant clusters. Among TCR beta chains, those listed as cytomegalovirus-associated numbered fewer than 200.

The chain combines TRBV30 with TRBJ1-2; D gene uncertain. The source material was PBMCs. The receptor comes from a woman aged 18-35 years in good health and CMV-seronegative. The CDR3 is CAWRGLWTGYGYTF. The CDR3 bases are TGTGCCTGGAGGGGCCTCTGGACTGGCTATGGCTACACCTTC.